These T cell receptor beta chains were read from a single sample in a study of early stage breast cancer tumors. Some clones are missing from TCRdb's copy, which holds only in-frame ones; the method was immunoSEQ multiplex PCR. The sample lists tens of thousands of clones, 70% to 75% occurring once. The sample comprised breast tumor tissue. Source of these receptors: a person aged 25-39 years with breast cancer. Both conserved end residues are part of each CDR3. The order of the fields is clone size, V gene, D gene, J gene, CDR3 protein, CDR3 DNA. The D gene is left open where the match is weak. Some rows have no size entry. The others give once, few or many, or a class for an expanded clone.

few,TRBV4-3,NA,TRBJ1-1,CASRHFHKNTEAFF,TGCGCCAGCAGACATTTTCACAAGAACACTGAAGCTTTCTTT
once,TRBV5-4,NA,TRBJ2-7,CASSLDTGSYEQYF,TGTGCCAGCAGCTTGGACACGGGAAGCTACGAGCAGTACTTC
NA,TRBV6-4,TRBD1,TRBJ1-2,CASSDSGTGNYGYTF,TGTGCCAGCAGTGACTCCGGGACAGGGAACTATGGCTACACCTTC
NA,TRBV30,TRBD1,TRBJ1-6,CAWSPPDRDNSPLHF,TGTGCCTGGAGTCCCCCGGACAGGGATAATTCACCCCTCCACTTT
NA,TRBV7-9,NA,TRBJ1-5,CASSLSGNQPQHF,TGTGCCAGCAGCTTATCAGGAAATCAGCCCCAGCATTTT
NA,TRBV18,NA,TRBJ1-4,CASSPVLDSSTNEKLFF,TGTGCCAGCTCACCAGTCCTAGACAGTTCAACTAATGAAAAACTGTTTTTT
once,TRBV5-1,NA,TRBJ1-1,CASSPRDNSNTEAFF,TGCGCCAGCAGCCCCCGGGACAATTCGAACACTGAAGCTTTCTTT
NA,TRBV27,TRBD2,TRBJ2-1,CASRPGLAGGLSSYNEQFF,TGTGCCAGCAGGCCTGGACTAGCGGGAGGGCTGAGCTCCTACAATGAGCAGTTCTTC
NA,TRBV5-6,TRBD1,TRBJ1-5,CASSSGTAQPQHF,TGTGCCAGCAGCTCCGGGACAGCTCAGCCCCAGCATTTT
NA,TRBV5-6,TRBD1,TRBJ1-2,CASSFPGQNTGGYTF,TGTGCCAGCAGCTTTCCGGGACAGAACACGGGAGGCTACACCTTC
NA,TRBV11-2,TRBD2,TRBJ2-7,CASSLVTGLSYEQYF,TGTGCCAGCAGCTTAGTGACGGGACTATCCTACGAGCAGTACTTC
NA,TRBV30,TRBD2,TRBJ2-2,CAWTGLAGAGGELFF,TGTGCCTGGACCGGACTAGCGGGAGCAGGCGGGGAGCTGTTTTTT
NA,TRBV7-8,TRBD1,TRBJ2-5,CASSVGQGEETQYF,TGTGCCAGCAGCGTGGGACAGGGGGAAGAGACCCAGTACTTC
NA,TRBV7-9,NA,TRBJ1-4,CASSLLRGQLLSTNEKLFF,TGTGCCAGCAGCTTACTACGCGGACAGCTCCTCTCAACTAATGAAAAACTGTTTTTT
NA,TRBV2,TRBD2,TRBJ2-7,CASVFGLAASYEQYF,TGTGCCAGCGTATTTGGGCTAGCGGCCTCCTACGAGCAGTACTTC
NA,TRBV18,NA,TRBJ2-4,CASSPPGMAKNIQYF,TGTGCCAGCTCACCACCAGGAATGGCCAAAAACATTCAGTACTTC
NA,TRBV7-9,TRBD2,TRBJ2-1,CASLAGGGSEQFF,TGTGCCAGCCTAGCGGGAGGAGGGAGTGAGCAGTTCTTC
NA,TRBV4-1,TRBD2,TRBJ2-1,CASSQVQIPGLAQFLHYNEQFF,TGCGCCAGCAGCCAAGTTCAGATCCCGGGACTAGCACAATTCCTCCACTACAATGAGCAGTTCTTC
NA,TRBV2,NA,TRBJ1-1,CASCAGVTEAFF,TGTGCCAGCTGTGCGGGAGTCACTGAAGCTTTCTTT
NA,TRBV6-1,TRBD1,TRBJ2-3,CASTPGGRTDTQYF,TGTGCCAGCACACCAGGGGGTCGCACAGATACGCAGTATTTT
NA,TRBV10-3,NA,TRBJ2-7,CAISESKGGGYEQYF,TGTGCCATCAGTGAGTCGAAAGGGGGAGGCTACGAGCAGTACTTC
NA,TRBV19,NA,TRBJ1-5,CASHPLGRVPNQPQHF,TGTGCCAGTCACCCCCTGGGGAGGGTCCCAAATCAGCCCCAGCATTTT
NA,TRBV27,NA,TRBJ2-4,CASSLGPWTKNIQYF,TGTGCCAGCAGTTTGGGACCGTGGACAAAAAACATTCAGTACTTC
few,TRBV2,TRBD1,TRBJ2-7,CASRATGFGYEQYF,TGTGCCAGCAGAGCGACAGGGTTTGGCTACGAGCAGTACTTC
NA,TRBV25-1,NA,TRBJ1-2,CASRDTFPGYTF,TGTGCCAGCAGGGACACATTCCCGGGCTACACCTTC
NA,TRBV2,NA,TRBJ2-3,CASSGPFTDTQYF,TGTGCCAGCAGTGGGCCTTTCACAGATACGCAGTATTTT
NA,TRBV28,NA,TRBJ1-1,CASNENMNTEAFF,TGTGCCAGCAACGAAAACATGAACACTGAAGCTTTCTTT
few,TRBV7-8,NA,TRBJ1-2,CASSSMATGELGGYTF,TGTGCCAGCAGCTCCATGGCGACAGGAGAGCTCGGAGGCTACACCTTC
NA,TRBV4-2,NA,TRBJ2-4,CASSQDGGGLAKNIQYF,TGTGCCAGCAGCCAAGATGGAGGGGGGCTGGCCAAAAACATTCAGTACTTC
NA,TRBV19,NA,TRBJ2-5,CASSMGHQETQYF,TGTGCCAGTAGTATGGGGCACCAAGAGACCCAGTACTTC
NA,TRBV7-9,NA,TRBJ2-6,CASSPWTDTSARGANVLTF,TGTGCCAGCAGCCCTTGGACGGATACCTCTGCTCGGGGGGCCAACGTCCTGACTTTC
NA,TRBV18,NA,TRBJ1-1,CASSPLRDTEAFF,TGTGCCAGCTCACCACTCCGGGACACTGAAGCTTTCTTT
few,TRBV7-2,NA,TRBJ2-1,CASSLGGRDEQFF,TGTGCCAGCAGCTTGGGGGGTAGGGATGAGCAGTTCTTC
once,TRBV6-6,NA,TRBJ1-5,CASSQGTLGSAQPQHF,TGTGCCAGCAGTCAGGGGACACTGGGATCGGCCCAGCCCCAGCATTTT
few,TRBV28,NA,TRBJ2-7,CASSLIVLEGAYEQYF,TGTGCCAGCAGTTTGATAGTCTTGGAGGGCGCCTACGAGCAGTACTTC
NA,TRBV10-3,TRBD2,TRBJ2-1,CAIRSGRASNEQFF,TGTGCCATCAGGAGCGGGAGGGCCTCCAATGAGCAGTTCTTC
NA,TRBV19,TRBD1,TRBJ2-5,CAALDRVKRIQYF,TGTGCCGCATTGGACAGGGTCAAGAGAATCCAGTACTTC
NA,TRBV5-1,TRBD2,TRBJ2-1,CASSAAGEAVDEQFF,TGCGCCAGCAGCGCAGCGGGAGAGGCTGTAGATGAGCAGTTCTTC
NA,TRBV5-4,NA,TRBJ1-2,CASSLVTGYGYTF,TGTGCCAGCAGCTTGGTGACAGGCTATGGCTACACCTTC